The T cell receptor (beta chain) described here comes from a study of cytomegalovirus exposure and HLA in healthy donors. Trimming shortened V by 3 bases and J by 5 bases, and 14 bases separated the two germline ends. The CDR3 consists of 15 residues. Germline assignment: CDR1 LNHDA and CDR2 SQIVND (reference sequence). Generated by immunoSEQ multiplex PCR, the TCRdb table keeps only in-frame clones and is missing some. The sample lists 250,000 to 300,000 clones, 90% seen once, with under 0.45% in the top ten. Sequencing was done on a sample of PBMCs. This receptor was identified in a woman aged 18-29 years in good health and CMV-seronegative. The chain joins TRBV19 to TRBJ1-5; maybe TRBD1 (5 bases). CDR3 sequence (DNA): TGTGCCAGTAGTATTGGGGCAGGGTTTTATCAGCCCCAGCATTTT. Amino acids: CASSIGAGFYQPQHF. The complete variable domain, with remaining parts taken from reference TRBV19 and TRBJ1-5, reads DGGITQSPKYLFRKEGQNVTLSCEQNLNHDAMYWYRQDPGQGLRLIYYSQIVNDFQKGDIAEGYSVSREKKESFPLTVTSAQKNPTAFYLCASSIGAGFYQPQHFGDGTRLSIL.